These 27 T cell receptor beta chains came from one sample sequenced in a study of patients and donors after allogeneic stem cell transplantation. MiXCR, applied by TCRdb to the RT-PCR reads, yields one record per CDR3 protein. The sample lists roughly 200,000 distinct CDR3 sequences; around 40% were seen once. Specimen: blood, either unsorted or a sorted T cell fraction (not recorded which). The receptors were sampled from a human donor who was either an allogeneic HSCT recipient or a stem cell or donor lymphocyte infusion donor (not recorded which). It is not recorded whose cells these are; they may come from a transplant donor.

This sequence joins TRBV10-3 and TRBJ1-6; no clear D. The CDR3 is 18 amino acids. Between the trimmed V and J ends, which lost 0 bases and 0 bases, there was a span of 12 bases. Per the germline V gene, CDR1 is ENHRY and CDR2 is SYGVKD. The CDR3 sequence: CAISESMGRSSYNSPLHF. CDR3 DNA: TGTGCCATCAGTGAGTCGATGGGGAGGAGCTCCTATAATTCACCCCTCCACTTT.

V is TRBV12-3 or TRBV12-4 and J is TRBJ1-2; 9 positions agree with TRBD1. The V segment lost 3 bases and the J segment 8 bases; nucleotides outside the gene matches: 16. The length of the CDR3 is 17 residues. CDR3 protein: CASSFGGTGYFSRGYTF. The CDR3 nucleotides are TGTGCCAGCAGTTTTGGCGGGACAGGGTATTTCTCAAGGGGCTACACCTTC.

The chain has TRBV3-1 and TRBJ2-1; D may be TRBD2 (5 bases). The CDR3 contains 18 residues. Germline lookup yields CDR1 LGHDT and CDR2 YNNKEL (reference sequence). V was pared by 0 bases and J by 4 bases, with 19 bases between. CDR3 coding DNA: TGTGCCAGCAGCCAAGAAATTTCCGGACTGGAAAAATACAATGAGCAGTTCTTC. Protein sequence: CASSQEISGLEKYNEQFF.

The chain employs TRBV4-2 and TRBJ1-2, with 11 bases fitting TRBD1. Germline CDR1 and CDR2: LGHNA and YNFKEQ. This CDR3 has 15 amino acids. Germline trimming cut 1 base from V and 6 bases from J; bases unmatched to any gene: 4. As DNA, the CDR3 is TGTGCCAGCAGCCAAGCCGGGACAGGGGGGCATGGCTACACCTTC. This sequence encodes CASSQAGTGGHGYTF.

This clonotype was detected many times. The rearrangement uses TRBV25-1 and TRBJ1-1, with no clear D. From germline, CDR1 is MGHDK and CDR2 SYGVNS. The CDR3 covers 13 residues. Deletions cut 6 bases from V and 6 bases from J, with 14 bases between. The chain's CDR3 is CASRSSLGAEAFF. The CDR3 region has the DNA TGTGCCAGCAGGAGCAGCTTGGGAGCTGAAGCTTTCTTT.

This clonotype was recorded a few times. The chain is built from TRBV6-6 and TRBJ2-5; D unresolved. Trimming took 0 bases from V and 5 from J, leaving 10 bases between them. The CDR3 is made up of 14 amino acids. The germline V gene encodes CDR1 MNHNY and CDR2 SVGAGI (reference sequence). CDR3 amino acids: CASSYSTTLETQYF. CDR3 sequence (DNA): TGTGCCAGCAGTTACTCGACGACTCTGGAGACCCAGTACTTC.

This clonotype was observed a handful of times. V and J are TRBV24-1 and TRBJ2-5; tentatively, D is TRBD2 (5 bases). This CDR3 is built from 16 residues. The V and J ends lost 2 bases and 7 bases respectively, with 19 bases between them. Germline CDR1 reads KGHDR; CDR2 reads SFDVKD. For the CDR3, the DNA is TGTGCCACCAGTGATTCTCAAGGCGGGTTTGTGGTGACCCAGTACTTC. Its protein is CATSDSQGGFVVTQYF.

The rearrangement links TRBV4-1 to TRBJ1-4, with D unresolved. V was pared by 0 bases and J by 14 bases, with 10 bases between. CDR1 and CDR2 (germline): MGHRA, YSYEKL. This CDR3 is built from 12 residues. CDR3 nucleotide sequence: TGCGCCAGCAGCCAAGATTTGGTTAGGCTGTTTTTT. This gives the protein CASSQDLVRLFF.

The chain carries TRBV20-1 and TRBJ1-6; D perhaps matches TRBD1 (6 bases). This CDR3 comprises 15 residues. V lost 1 base, J lost 7 bases, and 14 bases lay in between. Germline values: CDR1 DFQATT, CDR2 SNEGSKA (reference sequence). The CDR3 sequence is CSARVPGAMNSPLHF. CDR3 DNA sequence: TGCAGTGCTAGAGTGCCAGGGGCCATGAATTCACCCCTCCACTTT.

The rearrangement uses TRBV5-5 and TRBJ1-5; D not resolved. This CDR3 has 16 amino acids. The V and J ends lost 0 bases and 1 base respectively, with 11 bases between them. Per the germline V gene, CDR1 is SGHKS and CDR2 is YYEKEE (reference sequence). The CDR3 DNA is TGTGCCAGCAGCTTGGCCCCGTTTAGGAGCAATCAGCCCCAGCATTTT. Residues: CASSLAPFRSNQPQHF.

The chain couples TRBV18 to TRBJ1-2; 9 bases map to TRBD1. The V gene's germline CDR1 is KGHSH and CDR2 LQKENI. This CDR3 is built from 14 residues. Trimming cost V 3 bases and J 3 bases; bases outside gene matches: 2. DNA of the CDR3: TGTGCCAGCTCACCCAGGACAGGGGACTATGGCTACACCTTC. Translating it yields CASSPRTGDYGYTF.

This clonotype appeared a few times. V gene TRBV12-3 or TRBV12-4 combines with J gene TRBJ1-2; D unresolved. The length of the CDR3 is 16 residues. V shed 3 bases and J shed 6 bases, with 20 bases lying between them. CDR3 bases: TGTGCCAGCAGTTTCCGCCCAGGCCCGACTAGAGATGGCTACACCTTC. Residues: CASSFRPGPTRDGYTF.

This clonotype showed up just a few times. The rearrangement links TRBV5-1 to TRBJ1-1, with 8 positions matching TRBD1. Per the germline V gene, CDR1 is SGHRS and CDR2 is YFSETQ. The CDR3 has 15 residues. V lost 4 bases, J lost 3 bases, and 8 bases stayed unmatched. The CDR3 reads CASSPVTGVDTEAFF. The DNA of the CDR3 is TGCGCCAGCAGCCCGGTGACAGGGGTGGACACTGAAGCTTTCTTT.

The chain joins TRBV19 to TRBJ1-5; D gene ambiguous. The CDR3 is made up of 14 amino acids. The V and J ends lost 7 bases and 0 bases respectively, with 10 bases between them. Germline lookup yields CDR1 LNHDA and CDR2 SQIVND (reference sequence). The CDR3 region has the DNA TGTGCCAGTATCCCCGGTAATAGCAATCAGCCCCAGCATTTT. This sequence encodes CASIPGNSNQPQHF. Complete variable domain (other parts from reference TRBV19 and TRBJ1-5): DGGITQSPKYLFRKEGQNVTLSCEQNLNHDAMYWYRQDPGQGLRLIYYSQIVNDFQKGDIAEGYSVSREKKESFPLTVTSAQKNPTAFYLCASIPGNSNQPQHFGDGTRLSIL.

The chain is built from TRBV4-1 and TRBJ1-5, with D possibly TRBD1 on 6 matching bases. The CDR3 is made up of 14 amino acids. The V gene lost 6 bases and the J gene lost 6 bases, with 15 bases spanning the gap. CDR1 and CDR2 (germline): MGHRA, YSYEKL. CDR3 DNA: TGCGCCAGCAGTAAGGGGGGGGGCTTTCAGCCCCAGCATTTT. It codes for CASSKGGGFQPQHF.

This clonotype was detected a few times. The CDR3 bases are TGTGCCAGCAGTTTTAGCGCGAACGAGCAGTTCTTC. Encoded protein: CASSFSANEQFF. The rearrangement joins TRBV12-3 or TRBV12-4 to TRBJ2-1, with TRBD2 as a possible D gene (5 bases). There are 12 residues in the CDR3. V was trimmed by 3 bases and J by 10 bases, leaving 10 bases between them.

This clonotype has just a few counts. V is TRBV12-1 and J is TRBJ2-7; TRBD2, the D gene given by the table, was not confirmed from the DNA. TRBV12-1 is an annotated pseudogene. The CDR3 consists of 15 residues. The CDR3 spells CASSFRLGPSYEQYF. The CDR3 DNA reads TGTGCCAGCAGCTTTAGGCTCGGGCCCTCCTACGAGCAGTACTTC.

The rearrangement links TRBV7-2 to TRBJ1-5; D might be TRBD1 (5 bases). Germline assignment: CDR1 SGHTA and CDR2 FQGNSA. The length of the CDR3 is 15 residues. V gave up 1 base and J gave up 5 bases, with 12 bases separating them. The chain's CDR3 is CASSLGAAGYQPQHF. The CDR3 bases are TGTGCCAGCAGCTTAGGGGCAGCAGGGTATCAGCCCCAGCATTTT.

This chain connects TRBV20-1 to TRBJ2-7; a possible D gene is TRBD1 (6 bases). Germline CDR1 reads DFQATT; CDR2 reads SNEGSKA (reference sequence). The CDR3 sequence is 14 residues long. V lost 1 base, J lost 3 bases, and 13 bases lay in between. In nucleotides, the CDR3 is TGCAGTGCTAGAGTCCCCGACAGGATCTACGAGCAGTACTTC. The encoded protein is CSARVPDRIYEQYF.

CDR3 sequence: CASSREQGGEKLFF. CDR3 coding DNA: TGTGCCAGCAGCCGAGAACAGGGTGGTGAAAAACTGTTTTTT. This chain uses TRBV3-1 with TRBJ1-4, with a possible D match to TRBD1 (6 bases). CDR3 length: 14 amino acids. Trimming removed 4 bases at V and 7 bases at J, with 13 bases between. Germline CDR1 reads LGHDT; CDR2 reads YNNKEL (reference sequence).

The chain uses TRBV28 and TRBJ1-1; 8 nucleotides agree with TRBD1. Germline V gives CDR1 MDHEN, CDR2 SYDVKM. This CDR3 is 13 amino acids long. J gave up 2 bases and V 6 bases, and 2 bases lay outside the gene matches. CDR3 sequence (DNA): TGTGCCAGCAGGGACAGGGCTAACACTGAAGCTTTCTTT. Residues: CASRDRANTEAFF.

This sequence joins TRBV6-2 or TRBV6-3 and TRBJ1-1; 7 nucleotides match TRBD1. The CDR3 runs 15 residues. CDR1 MNHEY and CDR2 SVGEGT come from the germline V gene. Trimming removed 3 bases from V and 4 bases from J; junction bases left unmatched: 8. The CDR3 sequence is CASSYPGTASTEAFF. In DNA, the CDR3 is TGTGCCAGCAGTTATCCCGGGACAGCGAGCACTGAAGCTTTCTTT.

V is TRBV29-1 and J is TRBJ1-1, with D tentatively TRBD1 (6 bases). The CDR3 sequence is 19 residues long. Deletions cut 0 bases from V and 3 bases from J, with 26 bases between. Germline V gives CDR1 SQVTM, CDR2 ANQGSEA. The DNA for the CDR3 is TGCAGCGTTGAAGATCTGGAGTTCGTGCGGGGGGCGTCGGACACTGAAGCTTTCTTT. It specifies CSVEDLEFVRGASDTEAFF.

This CDR3 reads CASSLTQGDSPLHF. The CDR3 DNA follows: TGTGCCAGCAGTTTAACGCAGGGCGATTCACCCCTCCACTTT. The chain is built from TRBV12-3 or TRBV12-4 and TRBJ1-6; D is possibly TRBD1 (5 bases). CDR3 length: 14 amino acids. V lost 2 bases and J 8 bases, leaving 10 bases between the germline ends.

The chain employs TRBV3-1 and TRBJ1-1, with no clear D. The ends were cut back, 4 bases at V and 9 bases at J, with 15 bases in the middle. The V gene's germline CDR1 is LGHDT and CDR2 YNNKEL (reference sequence). The CDR3 covers 13 residues. DNA of the CDR3: TGTGCCAGCAGCCCCGGGTCCTTGGGAAAAGCTTTCTTT. It translates to CASSPGSLGKAFF.

This clonotype was observed a few times. The V call is TRBV15, the J call TRBJ1-6; D perhaps matches TRBD1 (6 bases). The germline CDR1 and CDR2 sequences are LNHNV and YYDKDF (reference sequence). The CDR3 sequence is 16 residues long. V gave up 3 bases and J gave up 9 bases, with 18 bases separating them. Here the CDR3 DNA reads TGTGCCACCAGCAGGGGACTAACAGGGTTGGCTTCACCCCTCCACTTT. Its protein product is CATSRGLTGLASPLHF.

The rearrangement uses TRBV15 and TRBJ2-1, with D perhaps given as TRBD1 or TRBD2 (5 bases each). The germline V gene has CDR1 LNHNV and CDR2 YYDKDF (reference sequence). Trimming took off 8 bases at V and 5 bases at J, with 16 bases between the two ends. This CDR3 comprises 14 residues. The DNA for the CDR3 is TGTGCCACCGGGGTACGCCAGGGAGACAATGAGCAGTTCTTC. It specifies CATGVRQGDNEQFF.